This T cell receptor beta chain originates from a study of Ad26.COV2.S vaccination and SARS-CoV-2 variants. Study-level information: Once, or twice with 56 days between doses, Ad26.COV2.S was given intramuscularly.

Only in-frame clones appear in the TCRdb table, and some are missing; sequencing was by immunoSEQ multiplex PCR. The table has more than 400,000 clones, less than 95% seen once. General observations from the study: Vaccine recipients showed a spike-specific TCR breadth that was higher than in placebo recipients. Participants given vaccine showed non-spike TCR breadth similar to that of placebo recipients.

The CDR3 covers 16 residues. Trimming pared 0 bases from V and 1 base from J, leaving 11 bases between. In germline, CDR1 is MNHEY, CDR2 SVGAGI. A remark on this clone: Its antigen is not identified.

The treatment was: around 19 received Ad26.COV2.S at low or high dose, single or two shots; several received placebo; per-sample allocation not given. Specimens were obtained on day 63 following the first vaccine or placebo injection. Here the sequenced sample was peripheral blood, taken in a trial of Ad26.COV2.S vaccine versus placebo. The rearrangement uses TRBV6-5 and TRBJ2-3; possibly TRBD2 for D (5 bases). The receptor was derived from a person aged 18-65 years who received the Ad26.COV2.S COVID-19 vaccine or a placebo. The CDR3 coding sequence is TGTGCCAGCAGTTACTCTGGAGGCTATGGCACAGATACGCAGTATTTT. Translation: CASSYSGGYGTDTQYF.